Listed below are T cell receptor beta chains from one sample, sequenced in a study of T-cell memory formation after mild COVID-19. TCRdb used MiXCR to reprocess the 5' RACE reads, holding one entry per CDR3 protein. The table has 400,000 to 550,000 distinct CDR3 sequences, 20% to 30% seen once. Sequenced: PBMCs or a T cell subset sorted from them (not recorded which). These receptors all come from an adult woman who had mild COVID-19 (a few samples of this study predate the infection). Cell type and time point are not known. Each CDR3 is given with its conserved first and last residue. The D gene is left open where the match is weak. Some rows have no size entry. The others give once, few or many, or a class for an expanded clone.

TGTGCCAGCCGTTTGGGAAATGGCTACACCTTC	CASRLGNGYTF	NA	TRBV3-1	NA	TRBJ1-2
TGTGCCAGCAGCTTAGCGCAGGGCAGCTCGAACACTGAAGCTTTCTTT	CASSLAQGSSNTEAFF	NA	TRBV7-9	NA	TRBJ1-1
TGTGCCAGCAGCTTAGCGCGGGCAGATACGCAGTATTTT	CASSLARADTQYF	few	TRBV7-8	NA	TRBJ2-3
TGCGCCAGCAGCACCTCCCCAGCACTCGGCTACAATGAGCAGTTCTTC	CASSTSPALGYNEQFF	few	TRBV5-1	NA	TRBJ2-1
TGTGCCAGCAGTATGGGGACCTGGGGCTACGAGCAGTACTTC	CASSMGTWGYEQYF	NA	TRBV27	NA	TRBJ2-7
TGTGCCAGCAGTTTCCAGTCTTTCCGAGGTTCACCCCTCCACTTT	CASSFQSFRGSPLHF	few	TRBV12-3/TRBV12-4	NA	TRBJ1-6
TGTGCCAGCAGCGTAGGGCAGGGGTACTACGAGCAGTACTTC	CASSVGQGYYEQYF	few	TRBV9	NA	TRBJ2-7
TGTGCCGCCAGCGGAGCAGCGTACAATGAGCAGTTCTTC	CAASGAAYNEQFF	NA	TRBV10-3	NA	TRBJ2-1
TGTGCCAGCAGCGTAGTTAATAGCGGAGGAGATACGCAGTATTTT	CASSVVNSGGDTQYF	few	TRBV9	NA	TRBJ2-3
TGTGCCAGCAGTAAAAGGAGGGCCGAGCAGTACTTC	CASSKRRAEQYF	NA	TRBV6-2/TRBV6-3	NA	TRBJ2-7
TGCGCCAGCAGCCCCGGGACTAGCGGGGCCTACGAGCAGTACTTC	CASSPGTSGAYEQYF	NA	TRBV4-1	TRBD2	TRBJ2-7
TGTGCCAGCAGCTTAGCCAGGGTTCCGGAGACCCAGTACTTC	CASSLARVPETQYF	few	TRBV7-9	NA	TRBJ2-5
TGTGCCAGCAGCCAAGATCGCCACAGCTACGAGCAGTACTTC	CASSQDRHSYEQYF	NA	TRBV3-1	NA	TRBJ2-7
TGTGCCAGCAGCGAATCCCAGGGGAAGAACACCGGGGAGCTGTTTTTT	CASSESQGKNTGELFF	few	TRBV4-2	NA	TRBJ2-2
TGCGCCAGCAGCCCCCTTGGCGCTCCCCGGTCCGACAATGAGCAGTTCTTC	CASSPLGAPRSDNEQFF	NA	TRBV5-1	NA	TRBJ2-1
TGTGCCAGCAGCCAGGGGACAGGGGGCTGGACAGATACGCAGTATTTT	CASSQGTGGWTDTQYF	once	TRBV3-1	TRBD1	TRBJ2-3
TGCAGTGCTAGACCCCGAGAAACCGGGGAGCTGTTTTTT	CSARPRETGELFF	NA	TRBV20-1	NA	TRBJ2-2
TGTGCCAGCAGTTATTCTGACAGCTATGGCTACACCTTC	CASSYSDSYGYTF	NA	TRBV6-2/TRBV6-3	NA	TRBJ1-2
TGTGCCAGCAGCATAACGCCAGGCCCCTACGAGCAGTACTTC	CASSITPGPYEQYF	NA	TRBV7-2	NA	TRBJ2-7
TGTGCCAGCAGCCAAAGACAGGGCCTCACCTGGAATGAGCAGTTCTTC	CASSQRQGLTWNEQFF	NA	TRBV11-2	TRBD1	TRBJ2-1
TGTGCCAGCAGTGCCGGGACTAGCGGGGGGCCCAGCTCCTACGAGCAGTACTTC	CASSAGTSGGPSSYEQYF	NA	TRBV6-1	TRBD2	TRBJ2-7
TGCGCCAGCAGCTTGATTACCTTACAGTCCGCCTACGAGCAGTACTTC	CASSLITLQSAYEQYF	NA	TRBV5-1	NA	TRBJ2-7
TGTGCCAGCATCCCTCCAGGGTCTGGGGCCAACGTCCTGACTTTC	CASIPPGSGANVLTF	NA	TRBV7-9	NA	TRBJ2-6
TGTGCCAGCAGCCAAGGGGCAGGGTGGGACCAAGAGACCCAGTACTTC	CASSQGAGWDQETQYF	few	TRBV4-2	NA	TRBJ2-5
TGTGCCAGCAGCGTAGAAAGCGGGGAGTACAATGAGCAGTTCTTC	CASSVESGEYNEQFF	few	TRBV9	TRBD2	TRBJ2-1
TGTGCCAGCAGTCCCCGGGACAGGGGACGACCCAGCACAGATACGCAGTATTTT	CASSPRDRGRPSTDTQYF	NA	TRBV27	TRBD1	TRBJ2-3
TGCGCCAGCAGTTTGCTGCCAACCGGGACAGGAGGTTCTGGGGCCAACGTCCTGACTTTC	CASSLLPTGTGGSGANVLTF	few	TRBV5-1	TRBD1	TRBJ2-6
TGTGCCAGCAGTGACTCCCTGGCAGGGGCGAACGAGCAGTACTTC	CASSDSLAGANEQYF	NA	TRBV6-4	NA	TRBJ2-7
TGCGCCAGCAGCCCCCCGGGACTAGCGGAAAATGAGCAGTTCTTC	CASSPPGLAENEQFF	NA	TRBV5-1	TRBD2	TRBJ2-1
TGTGCCACCAGTGATTTTGGCAGCTCAGGGACCAATGAGCAGTTCTTC	CATSDFGSSGTNEQFF	NA	TRBV24-1	NA	TRBJ2-1
TGTGCCAGCAGTTTAGATAATTGGCGGGAGACCTACGAGCAGTACTTC	CASSLDNWRETYEQYF	NA	TRBV7-8	TRBD2	TRBJ2-7
TGTGCCAGCAGTCCGCTGCCTAGCGGAGAGCAGTTCTTC	CASSPLPSGEQFF	NA	TRBV12-3/TRBV12-4	TRBD2	TRBJ2-1
TGCAGTGCCCTCACAGATACGCAGTATTTT	CSALTDTQYF	few	TRBV20-1	NA	TRBJ2-3
TGTGCCAGCAGTTTCTATCCCCCACAGGGTTCCTATGGCTACACCTTC	CASSFYPPQGSYGYTF	few	TRBV27	NA	TRBJ1-2
TGCGCCAGCAGCCAAACATGGGGACAGGTAAATGAGCAGTTCTTC	CASSQTWGQVNEQFF	NA	TRBV4-1	TRBD1	TRBJ2-1
TGTGCCAGCAGCTCTAGGACTGCCGGGGTCAATGAGCAGTTCTTC	CASSSRTAGVNEQFF	few	TRBV7-9	NA	TRBJ2-1
TGCAGTGCTAGAGTGGCCCCTGTTAGCGGCTACACAGATACGCAGTATTTT	CSARVAPVSGYTDTQYF	NA	TRBV20-1	NA	TRBJ2-3
TGTGCCACCAGCGATGGGACAGGGGGTTACGAGCAGTACTTC	CATSDGTGGYEQYF	NA	TRBV15	TRBD1	TRBJ2-7
TGTGCCAGCAGCTTAGTCGTGGGTTCAGAGACCCAGTACTTC	CASSLVVGSETQYF	NA	TRBV7-9	NA	TRBJ2-5
TGTGCCAGCAGTGGTGGGCAGAACACTGAAGCTTTCTTT	CASSGGQNTEAFF	few	TRBV12-3/TRBV12-4	NA	TRBJ1-1
TGCAGTGCTAGGTTGTTCGATGAGCAGTTCTTC	CSARLFDEQFF	few	TRBV20-1	NA	TRBJ2-1
TGTGCCAGCAGCTTAGTGGAGGGTGAAAGAGGGTTGCGTGAGCAGTTCTTC	CASSLVEGERGLREQFF	few	TRBV11-3	NA	TRBJ2-1